This is a list of T cell receptor beta chains from one sample in a study of T-cell memory formation after mild COVID-19. TCRdb itself ran the 5' RACE reads through MiXCR, one entry per CDR3 protein. This sample carries under 250,000 distinct CDR3 sequences, approximately 10% of them seen once, and the ten largest clones take about 3.8%. The sample comprised PBMCs or a T cell subset sorted from them (not recorded which). These TCRs come from a man aged 18 to 29 who had mild COVID-19 (a few samples of this study predate the infection). Cell type and time point are not known. Both conserved end residues are part of each CDR3. Each record gives: J gene, V gene, CDR3 length, CDR3 protein.

TRBJ2-7,TRBV7-2,13,CASSLGTGYEQYF
TRBJ1-1,TRBV14,17,CASSQAFGFLMNTEAFF
TRBJ1-1,TRBV6-2/TRBV6-3,14,CASSRTGRDTEAFF
TRBJ1-6,TRBV7-2,16,CASSLAVPGGGSPLHF
TRBJ1-2,TRBV7-2,14,CASTPGGPVYGYTF
TRBJ2-1,TRBV12-3/TRBV12-4,17,CASSFFRGGGAYGEQFF
TRBJ2-7,TRBV5-6,14,CASSVVGRGHEQYF
TRBJ2-2,TRBV30,13,CAWGVQGLGELFF
TRBJ2-7,TRBV7-2,13,CASSDRREREQYF
TRBJ1-5,TRBV10-3,11,CAIGRNQPQHF
TRBJ1-2,TRBV11-2,15,CASSSLKTGSGGYTF
TRBJ2-3,TRBV6-5,13,CASSFYSSDTQYF
TRBJ2-5,TRBV20-1,12,CSPTNNQETQYF
TRBJ2-5,TRBV9,15,CASSGPNRGVETQYF
TRBJ1-5,TRBV2,15,CASSSLQGANQPQHF
TRBJ1-2,TRBV12-3/TRBV12-4,14,CASSTDRGKRGYTF
TRBJ2-4,TRBV5-1,14,CASSLERQTNIQYF
TRBJ2-1,TRBV7-3,13,CASSVADRTEQFF
TRBJ1-1,TRBV7-9,14,CASRLGTGNTEAFF
TRBJ1-1,TRBV20-1,12,CSATGTRPIAFF
TRBJ2-2,TRBV29-1,14,CSVEGRPSTGELFF
TRBJ2-1,TRBV18,15,CASSPPIVGVQEQFF
TRBJ2-3,TRBV7-9,16,CASSLAHSGGPGTQYF
TRBJ1-1,TRBV29-1,12,CSVGQGGTEAFF
TRBJ2-5,TRBV6-6,13,CAIWEAGSETQYF
TRBJ1-2,TRBV6-1,13,CASSEVGVGGYTF
TRBJ2-7,TRBV9,13,CASSAHRGHEQYF
TRBJ2-1,TRBV6-6,17,CASARYPGQALPDEQFF
TRBJ1-1,TRBV12-3/TRBV12-4,12,CASSFQWTEAFF
TRBJ1-2,TRBV7-9,12,CASRRLNYGYTF
TRBJ2-3,TRBV7-2,17,CASSLAWVEREADTQYF
TRBJ1-6,TRBV30,12,CAWSDGDSPLHF
TRBJ1-1,TRBV11-1,13,CASSLEVWDRAFF
TRBJ1-1,TRBV3-1,13,CASSQDRMTEAFF
TRBJ2-1,TRBV20-1,15,CSAREVAGGRHEQLF
TRBJ2-3,TRBV7-3,14,CASSGSGGADTQYF
TRBJ1-1,TRBV20-1,13,CSVSDVGGTEAFF
TRBJ2-3,TRBV7-8,15,CASSPLGIVRDTQYF
TRBJ1-2,TRBV11-1,15,CASSLNRDGNYGYTF
TRBJ1-2,TRBV7-2,14,CASSSSTGLYGYTF
TRBJ1-2,TRBV19,17,CASSTLGTDLQGYGYTF
TRBJ2-4,TRBV6-1,17,CASSVHDRALAKNIQYF
TRBJ2-3,TRBV6-5,16,CASSSTSGGPGGTQYF
TRBJ2-4,TRBV5-8,16,CASTNAEGLAKNIQYF
TRBJ1-2,TRBV4-3,16,CASSQVLDRGDYGYTF